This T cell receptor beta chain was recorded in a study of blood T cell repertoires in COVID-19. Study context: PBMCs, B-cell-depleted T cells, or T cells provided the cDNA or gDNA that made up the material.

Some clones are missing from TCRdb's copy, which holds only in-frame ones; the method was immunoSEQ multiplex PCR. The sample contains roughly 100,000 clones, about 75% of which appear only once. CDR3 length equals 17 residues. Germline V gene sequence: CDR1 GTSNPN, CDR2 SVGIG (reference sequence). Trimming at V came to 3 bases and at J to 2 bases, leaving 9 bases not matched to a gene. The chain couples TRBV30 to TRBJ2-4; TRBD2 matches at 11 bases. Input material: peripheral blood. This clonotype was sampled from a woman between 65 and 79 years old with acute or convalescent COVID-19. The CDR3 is CAWSDLSGRASKNIQYF. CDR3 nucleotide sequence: TGTGCCTGGAGCGACCTTAGCGGGAGGGCGTCCAAAAACATTCAGTACTTC. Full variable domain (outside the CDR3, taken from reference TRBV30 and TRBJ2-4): SQTIHQWPATLVQPVGSPLSLECTVEGTSNPNLYWYRQAAGRGLQLLFYSVGIGQISSEVPQNLSASRPQDRQFILSSKKLLLSDSGFYLCAWSDLSGRASKNIQYFGAGTRLSVL.